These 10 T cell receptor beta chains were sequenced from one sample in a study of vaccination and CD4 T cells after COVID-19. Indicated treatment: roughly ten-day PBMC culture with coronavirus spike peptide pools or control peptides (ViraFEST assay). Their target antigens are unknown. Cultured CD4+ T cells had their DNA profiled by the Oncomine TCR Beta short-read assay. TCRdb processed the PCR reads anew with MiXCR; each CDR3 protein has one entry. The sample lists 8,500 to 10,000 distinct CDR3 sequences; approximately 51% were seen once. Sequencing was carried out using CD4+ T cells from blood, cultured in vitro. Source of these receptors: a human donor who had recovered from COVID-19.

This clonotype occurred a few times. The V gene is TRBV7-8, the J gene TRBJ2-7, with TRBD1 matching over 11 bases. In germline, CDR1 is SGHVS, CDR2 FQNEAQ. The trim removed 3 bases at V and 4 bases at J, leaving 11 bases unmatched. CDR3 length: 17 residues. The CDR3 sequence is CASSFLPGQGDSYEQYF. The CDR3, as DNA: TGTGCCAGCAGCTTTTTACCGGGACAGGGGGATTCGTACGAGCAGTACTTC.

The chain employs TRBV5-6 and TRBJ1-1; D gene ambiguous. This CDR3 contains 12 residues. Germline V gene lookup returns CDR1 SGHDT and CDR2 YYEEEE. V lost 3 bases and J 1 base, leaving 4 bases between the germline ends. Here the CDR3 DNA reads TGTGCCAGCAGCTCCGGGAACACTGAAGCTTTCTTT. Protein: CASSSGNTEAFF.

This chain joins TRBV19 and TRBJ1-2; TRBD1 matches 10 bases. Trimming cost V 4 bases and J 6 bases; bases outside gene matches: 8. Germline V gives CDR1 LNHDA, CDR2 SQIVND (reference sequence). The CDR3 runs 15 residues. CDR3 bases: TGTGCCAGTAGTAACCCCGGGACAGGGGTTCATGGCTACACCTTC. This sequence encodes CASSNPGTGVHGYTF. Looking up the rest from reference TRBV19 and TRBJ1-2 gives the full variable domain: DGGITQSPKYLFRKEGQNVTLSCEQNLNHDAMYWYRQDPGQGLRLIYYSQIVNDFQKGDIAEGYSVSREKKESFPLTVTSAQKNPTAFYLCASSNPGTGVHGYTFGSGTRLTVV.

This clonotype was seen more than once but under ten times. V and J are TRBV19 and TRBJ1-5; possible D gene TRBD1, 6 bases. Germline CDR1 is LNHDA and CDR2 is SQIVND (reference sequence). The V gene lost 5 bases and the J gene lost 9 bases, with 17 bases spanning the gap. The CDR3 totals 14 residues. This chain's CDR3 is CASSPEGGTRPQHF. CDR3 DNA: TGTGCCAGTAGTCCAGAGGGGGGAACGAGGCCCCAGCATTTT.

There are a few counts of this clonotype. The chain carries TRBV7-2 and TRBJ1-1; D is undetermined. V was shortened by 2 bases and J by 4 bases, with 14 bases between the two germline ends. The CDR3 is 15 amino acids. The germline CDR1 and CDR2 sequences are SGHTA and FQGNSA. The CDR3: CASSLNGVPGTEAFF. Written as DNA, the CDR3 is TGTGCCAGCAGCTTAAATGGGGTCCCTGGCACTGAAGCTTTCTTT.

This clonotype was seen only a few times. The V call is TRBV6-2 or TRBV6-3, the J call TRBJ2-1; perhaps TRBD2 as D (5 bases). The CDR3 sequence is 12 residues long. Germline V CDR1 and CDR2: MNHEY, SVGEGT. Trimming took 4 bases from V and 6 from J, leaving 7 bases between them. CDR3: CASSFAGNEQFF. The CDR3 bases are TGTGCCAGCAGTTTCGCGGGCAATGAGCAGTTCTTC.

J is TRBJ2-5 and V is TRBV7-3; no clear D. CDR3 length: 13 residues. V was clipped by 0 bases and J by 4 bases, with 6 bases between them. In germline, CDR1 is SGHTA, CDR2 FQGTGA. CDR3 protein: CASSLTRGETQYF. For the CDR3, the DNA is TGTGCCAGCAGCTTAACTCGTGGAGAGACCCAGTACTTC.

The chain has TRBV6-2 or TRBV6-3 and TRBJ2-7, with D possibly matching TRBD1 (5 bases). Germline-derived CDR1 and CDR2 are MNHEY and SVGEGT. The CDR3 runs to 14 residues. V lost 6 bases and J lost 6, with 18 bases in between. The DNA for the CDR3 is TGTGCCAGCAGGCCATCCGAAGGGGCCTCCGAGCAGTACTTC. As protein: CASRPSEGASEQYF.

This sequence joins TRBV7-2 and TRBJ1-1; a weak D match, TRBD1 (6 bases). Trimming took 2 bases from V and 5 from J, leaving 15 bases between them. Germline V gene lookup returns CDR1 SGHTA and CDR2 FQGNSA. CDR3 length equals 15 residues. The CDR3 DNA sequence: TGTGCCAGCAGCTTATTAAAAGGGGGTTGGACTGAAGCTTTCTTT. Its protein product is CASSLLKGGWTEAFF.

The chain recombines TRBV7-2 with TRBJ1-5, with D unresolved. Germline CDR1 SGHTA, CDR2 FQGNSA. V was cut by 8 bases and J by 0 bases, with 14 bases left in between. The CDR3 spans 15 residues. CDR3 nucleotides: TGTGCCAGCCAGCGAGGCGTGGATAGCAATCAGCCCCAGCATTTT. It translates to CASQRGVDSNQPQHF.